The source of this TCR beta chain is a study of blood T cell repertoires in COVID-19. About the research overall: The United States, Italy and Spain supplied acute and convalescent COVID-19 samples. Nucleic acid was either cDNA or gDNA, and it came from T cells, B-cell-depleted T cells, or PBMCs.

Germline V CDR1 and CDR2: GTSNPN, SVGIG (reference sequence). CDR3 length equals 12 residues. V was pared by 1 base and J by 13 bases, with 14 bases between. As originally analysed: Amplified reference gene primers provided the basis for estimating nucleated cell counts. The table came from immunoSEQ multiplex PCR; TCRdb's copy has only in-frame clones and leaves some out. D and trimming were read from the DNA, whereas the V and J calls and clone size are those reported in that table. Of under 250,000 clones in the sample, about four fifths were seen once. The V call is TRBV30, the J call TRBJ2-1; perhaps TRBD1 as D (6 bases). The receptor was isolated from a man aged 50 to 59 with active or convalescent COVID-19. Sequenced sample: peripheral blood. The CDR3 reads CAWSEWGQGQFF. The CDR3 region has the DNA TGTGCCTGGAGTGAGTGGGGACAAGGACAGTTCTTC.